These 3 T cell receptor beta chains came from one sample sequenced in a study of cytomegalovirus exposure and HLA in healthy donors. Assay used: immunoSEQ multiplex PCR; TCRdb lists only in-frame clones, some missing. Of 150,000 to 200,000 clones in the sample, 84% are singletons; the top ten hold around 7%. Sequenced input: PBMCs. Source of these receptors: a man aged 18-30 years in good health and CMV-seropositive.

V is TRBV19 and J is TRBJ1-1; unclear D gene. Trimming stripped 3 bases from V and 0 bases from J, with 11 bases between. Germline V gene lookup returns CDR1 LNHDA and CDR2 SQIVND (reference sequence). The CDR3 runs to 15 residues. The CDR3 sequence: CASSMNIRMNTEAFF. The CDR3 DNA is TGTGCCAGTAGTATGAACATCCGAATGAACACTGAAGCTTTCTTT.

V is TRBV7-8 and J is TRBJ1-5; maybe TRBD1 (6 bases). CDR1 and CDR2 (germline): SGHVS, FQNEAQ. The CDR3 consists of 17 residues. Trimming left V 3 bases short and J 0 bases short, with 15 bases between. The DNA for the CDR3 is TGTGCCAGCAGCTTGGGGGCAGTCCAAGTTAGCAATCAGCCCCAGCATTTT. It is translated as CASSLGAVQVSNQPQHF.

This chain uses TRBV15 with TRBJ2-5; TRBD1 matches 10 bases. CDR1 and CDR2 from the germline V gene are LNHNV and YYDKDF (reference sequence). The trim removed 6 bases at V and 4 bases at J, leaving 2 bases unmatched. The CDR3 runs to 13 residues. DNA for the CDR3: TGTGCCACCAGGACAGGGGGCGTAGAGACCCAGTACTTC. Encoded protein: CATRTGGVETQYF.